Listed here are 5 T cell receptor beta chains from one sample, sequenced in a study of shared clonotypes between healthy human individuals. The assay was immunoSEQ multiplex PCR, and TCRdb's table has in-frame clones only and misses some. The table has roughly 1 million clones, about 76% seen once. Sequenced material: memory CD4+ T cells sorted from blood. The sample's subset: CD45RA-negative fraction. Source of these receptors: a man younger than 35 in good health.

The rearrangement joins TRBV11-3 to TRBJ2-7; the match to TRBD1 covers 10 bases. V lost 6 bases and J lost 5; bases outside the gene matches: 4. CDR3 length: 13 amino acids. Germline values: CDR1 SGHNT, CDR2 YENEEA. The CDR3 DNA sequence: TGTGCCAGCAGTGGGGACAGGGGCGACGAGCAGTACTTC. Amino acids: CASSGDRGDEQYF.

The genes are TRBV30 and TRBJ2-7; 7 bases fit TRBD2. V gave up 5 bases and J gave up 3 bases; unmatched junction bases: 4. Germline loops: CDR1 GTSNPN, CDR2 SVGIG (reference sequence). The CDR3 runs 12 residues. CDR3 region: CAWGSGHYEQYF. For the CDR3, the DNA is TGTGCCTGGGGTAGCGGGCACTACGAGCAGTACTTC.

The V and J genes are TRBV9 and TRBJ2-3; 8 positions match TRBD2. V lost 0 bases and J lost 0; bases outside the gene matches: 3. Germline loops: CDR1 SGDLS, CDR2 YYNGEE. The CDR3 is 16 amino acids. CDR3 residues: CASSVAGGRSTDTQYF. In nucleotides, the CDR3 is TGTGCCAGCAGCGTAGCGGGGGGGCGAAGCACAGATACGCAGTATTTT.

The chain combines TRBV18 with TRBJ1-4; D may be TRBD1 (6 bases). This CDR3 contains 19 residues. V was pared by 5 bases and J by 4 bases, with 26 bases between. Germline V lookup: CDR1 KGHSH, CDR2 LQKENI. The CDR3 nucleotides read TGTGCCAGCTCAGCGGCGAGCAGTCGGGGGCAGGCGGGTAATGAAAAACTGTTTTTT. It specifies CASSAASSRGQAGNEKLFF.

CDR3 bases: TGCGCCAGCAGCCAAGAGCTTGCGAGCTATGAGCAGTTCTTC. It yields the protein CASSQELASYEQFF. The chain employs TRBV4-3 and TRBJ2-1; D not resolved. CDR3 length: 14 amino acids. Trimming stripped 0 bases from V and 8 bases from J, with 11 bases between. Germline CDR1 is LGHNA and CDR2 is YSLEER.